This T cell receptor (beta chain) originates from a study of human T cells and chemical hapten exposure. It was the library that attached unique molecular identifiers to individual cDNA molecules. TCRdb reprocessed the RACE reads via MiXCR and lists one record per CDR3 protein. This table has 360,000 or so distinct CDR3 sequences, about 6% appearing once. Time point indicated: patch test 2, 6 weeks after DPC sensitization. Treatment described: therapeutic diphenylcyclopropenone sensitization with weekly scalp DPC. Extraction yielded total RNA from whole blood (unfractionated). CDR3 length: 13 residues. Germline V gene data show CDR1 as MNHEY and CDR2 as SVGAGI. The germline V and J ends were trimmed by 5 bases and 3 bases, with 7 bases remaining between them. This clonotype has a handful of counts.

Sequenced material: whole blood, taken in connection with sensitization to the hapten diphenylcyclopropenone (DPC). The TCR comes from a young woman with alopecia areata. Some clones in this sample may be carry-over from other donors' samples. The chain employs TRBV6-5 and TRBJ1-4; no firm D call. The CDR3 DNA reads TGTGCCAGCAGTCATATGGCTAATGAAAAACTGTTTTTT. Translation gives CASSHMANEKLFF.